These 14 T cell receptor beta chains were sequenced from one sample in a study of monozygotic twins with inflammatory bowel disease. TCRdb re-called the 5' RACE reads and shows each CDR3 protein once, DNA omitted. The sample has fewer than 550,000 distinct CDR3 sequences. The sample taken for sequencing was blood. These TCRs come from a human donor with ulcerative colitis or Crohn's disease, or a healthy co-twin of an affected twin (not recorded which).

The chain employs TRBV20-1 and TRBJ2-7. The CDR3 is 13 amino acids. Germline CDR1 DFQATT, CDR2 SNEGSKA (reference sequence). The CDR3: CSARDRVAHEQYF.

CDR3 loop: CATSRGPAGGLSEQFF. V gene TRBV15 combines with J gene TRBJ2-1; the D gene TCRdb calls, TRBD2, cannot be checked with no DNA. The CDR3 is 16 residues long. Per germline, CDR1 LNHNV and CDR2 YYDKDF (reference sequence).

The chain links TRBV7-2 to TRBJ2-3. The CDR3 runs 15 residues. Germline-derived CDR1 and CDR2 are SGHTA and FQGNSA. This CDR3 is CASSLEWRNTDTQYF.

J is TRBJ2-7 and V is TRBV5-1; TCRdb returns TRBD1, unconfirmable since there is no DNA. The CDR3 extends over 15 amino acids. The germline V gene has CDR1 SGHRS and CDR2 YFSETQ. The CDR3 loop is CASSPGGGSYYEQYF.

This sequence joins TRBV5-1 and TRBJ2-7; TCRdb's D call of TRBD2 is untestable without DNA. The germline V gene encodes CDR1 SGHRS and CDR2 YFSETQ. The CDR3 spans 16 residues. The CDR3: CASSLAGLSDSYEQYF.

This rearrangement joins TRBV3-1 to TRBJ2-7; TCRdb designates TRBD2, a call that cannot be tested without DNA. The CDR3 is 13 amino acids. Germline V gene lookup returns CDR1 LGHDT and CDR2 YNNKEL (reference sequence). CDR3 protein: CASSQLTGSEQYF.

The V and J genes are TRBV6-2 or TRBV6-3 and TRBJ2-1; TCRdb's D gene call, TRBD1, goes unchecked for lack of DNA. The CDR3 has 18 amino acids. Germline V lookup: CDR1 MNHEY, CDR2 SVGEGT. The CDR3 protein is CASSYRRGSGDLYNEQFF.

This chain joins TRBV10-2 and TRBJ2-2; TCRdb reports TRBD1, a call that lacks DNA to check it against. The CDR3 consists of 14 residues. Germline V gene data show CDR1 as WSHSY and CDR2 as SAAADI. CDR3 sequence: CASSEPGAPGELFF.

The V call is TRBV4-1, the J call TRBJ2-7; the TCRdb call, TRBD2, lacks DNA for checking. Germline assignment: CDR1 MGHRA and CDR2 YSYEKL. This CDR3 has 14 amino acids. The CDR3 is CASSRTSDYYEQYF.

The chain is built from TRBV6-2 or TRBV6-3 and TRBJ1-1; the D call of TRBD1 rests on TCRdb alone, since no DNA is present to check it. Germline V CDR1 and CDR2: MNHEY, SVGEGT. The CDR3 has 16 residues. The CDR3 protein is CASRTASGTGDTEAFF.

The gene calls are TRBV5-5 and TRBJ2-5. The germline gives CDR1 SGHKS, CDR2 YYEKEE (reference sequence). The CDR3 extends over 12 amino acids. The CDR3: CASSLSGETQHF.

This rearrangement joins TRBV20-1 to TRBJ2-7. Germline loops: CDR1 DFQATT, CDR2 SNEGSKA (reference sequence). The CDR3 totals 12 residues. The CDR3 sequence: CSASPVSYEQYF.

The chain combines TRBV10-3 with TRBJ2-3; without DNA, the TCRdb call of TRBD2 cannot be checked. The germline gives CDR1 ENHRY, CDR2 SYGVKD. CDR3 length: 14 residues. Here the CDR3 reads CAISGAGGGDTQYF.

V gene TRBV7-2 combines with J gene TRBJ2-1; TCRdb selects TRBD2, and the lack of DNA leaves this call unchecked. The V gene's germline CDR1 is SGHTA and CDR2 FQGNSA. This CDR3 is 15 amino acids long. CDR3 protein: CASSREGGPNNEQFF.